The clone carrying this T cell receptor (beta chain) occurred a few times. The antigen remains unidentified. The data are from a study of somatic mutations in cytotoxic T cells in rheumatoid arthritis. At the level of the study: Immediately following diagnosis and ahead of any treatment, patient blood (over 28 ml EDTA) was drawn. Sorting by flow gave nearly 100% purity for some V beta antibody-stained T-cell populations, including V beta1+ cells sequenced for TCRB. General study results and limits: Among patients with rheumatoid arthritis, but not healthy controls, CD8+ clonality increased with age.

Assay used: immunoSEQ multiplex PCR; TCRdb lists only in-frame clones, some missing. In the table there are some 14,000 clones, around 68% of which are singletons. Sequenced sample: CD8+ T cells sorted from blood. The clonotype originates from an adult with rheumatoid arthritis.

The CDR3 is CASSLSRAYGYTF. In DNA form, the CDR3 reads TGTGCCAGCAGTTTATCCAGGGCCTATGGCTACACCTTC. This sequence joins TRBV28 and TRBJ1-2; possibly TRBD1 for D (5 bases). Trimming removed 1 base at V and 4 bases at J, with 7 bases between. The germline gives CDR1 MDHEN, CDR2 SYDVKM. The CDR3 has 13 amino acids.